Below, 32 T cell receptor beta chains from the same sample are listed, as sequenced in a study of blood T cell repertoires in COVID-19 (dated by TCRdb to between 2020 and 2021). The library was prepared using the immunoSEQ multiplex PCR assay. In its TCRdb copy, this immuneACCESS table keeps in-frame sequences only and misses some clones. Where compared with another copy, unresolved V genes explain less than half of these, and the others have no known cause. The sample contains over 200,000 clones, roughly 87% of them found a single time. 1.9% of the sample is held by the ten biggest clonotypes. The source material was peripheral blood. Receptor source: a middle-aged man with active or convalescent COVID-19.

V is TRBV2 and J is TRBJ2-1; 7 nucleotides align to TRBD2. The V segment lost 8 bases and the J segment 6 bases; nucleotides outside the gene matches: 10. Germline values: CDR1 SNHLY, CDR2 FYNNEI. The CDR3 extends over 14 amino acids. CDR3 in DNA: TGTGCCAGCCTATTTAGCGGGCAAGGCAATGAGCAGTTCTTC. Translated: CASLFSGQGNEQFF.

V is TRBV5-4 and J is TRBJ1-3; TRBD1 matches at 7 bases. The germline V gene encodes CDR1 SGHNT and CDR2 YYREEE (reference sequence). Losses at the gene ends were 0 bases for V and 4 bases for J; bases not matched to a gene: 10. The CDR3 runs to 17 residues. The CDR3 region is CASSLAPQGGIGNTIYF. CDR3 nucleotide sequence: TGTGCCAGCAGCTTGGCCCCCCAGGGGGGTATCGGAAACACCATATATTTT.

This sequence joins TRBV5-1 and TRBJ2-3; D gene unclear. This CDR3 region has 12 residues. Germline lookup yields CDR1 SGHRS and CDR2 YFSETQ. The ends were cut back, 4 bases at V and 7 bases at J, with 10 bases in the middle. The CDR3 sequence is CASSGLTNTQYF. CDR3 nucleotides: TGCGCCAGCAGCGGCCTCACGAATACGCAGTATTTT.

The chain employs TRBV21-1 and TRBJ1-1; the table gives TRBD1 as D, unverified against the DNA. TRBV21-1 is deemed a pseudogene. The CDR3 runs to 17 residues. The DNA of the CDR3 is TGTGCCAGCAGCAAAGTCAAGGCAGGGGCGCTGAGCACTGAAGCTTTCTTT. As protein: CASSKVKAGALSTEAFF.

The rearrangement uses TRBV12-5 and TRBJ1-1, with a weak D call TRBD1 (6 bases). Germline V gene sequence: CDR1 LGHNT, CDR2 FRNRAP. The CDR3 is 14 residues long. V lost 1 base and J lost 8, with 14 bases in between. The CDR3 sequence: CASGLGSRGSEAFF. DNA of the CDR3: TGTGCTAGTGGTTTGGGCAGCAGGGGTTCCGAAGCTTTCTTT.

This clone showed up just a few times. V and J are TRBV27 and TRBJ1-1; D is perhaps TRBD1 (6 bases). This CDR3 comprises 16 residues. Germline V gene data show CDR1 as MNHEY and CDR2 as SMNVEV (reference sequence). Deletions cut 5 bases from V and 2 bases from J, with 18 bases between. Here the CDR3 DNA reads TGTGCCAGCAGTCTATTTCCCAGGGGTTTTAACACTGAAGCTTTCTTT. Protein sequence: CASSLFPRGFNTEAFF.

This clone was recorded once. J is TRBJ2-5 and V is TRBV7-8; D may be TRBD2 (5 bases). The CDR3 runs 15 residues. Trimming took 1 base from V and 3 from J, leaving 12 bases between them. The germline V gene has CDR1 SGHVS and CDR2 FQNEAQ. CDR3 sequence reads: CASSLVSGSEETQYF. In nucleotides, the CDR3 is TGTGCCAGCAGCTTAGTTTCGGGTAGCGAAGAGACCCAGTACTTC. Full variable domain (outside the CDR3, taken from reference TRBV7-8 and TRBJ2-5): GAGVSQSPRYKVAKRGQDVALRCDPISGHVSLFWYQQALGQGPEFLTYFQNEAQLDKSGLPSDRFFAERPEGSVSTLKIQRTQQEDSAVYLCASSLVSGSEETQYFGPGTRLLVL.

The gene calls are TRBV11-1 and TRBJ2-2, with D possibly TRBD1 on 5 matching bases. CDR3 size: 14 residues. Germline V gene lookup returns CDR1 SGHAT and CDR2 FQDESV (reference sequence). Between the trimmed V and J ends, which lost 5 bases and 6 bases, there was a span of 13 bases. For the CDR3, the DNA is TGTGCCAGCAGCAACCGCCAGGGTTCCGGGGAGCTGTTTTTT. Protein product: CASSNRQGSGELFF.

The chain has TRBV28 and TRBJ1-1; D unclear. This CDR3 is built from 14 residues. Trimming cost V 4 bases and J 4 bases, with 13 bases left between them. Per the germline V gene, CDR1 is MDHEN and CDR2 is SYDVKM. The CDR3, as DNA: TGTGCCAGCAGTTCAGAGTGGTCGGGCACTGAAGCTTTCTTT. Amino acids: CASSSEWSGTEAFF.

This rearrangement joins TRBV12-3 or TRBV12-4 to TRBJ1-1; D remains unclear. This CDR3 region has 12 residues. Between the trimmed V and J ends, which lost 7 bases and 2 bases, there was a span of 8 bases. CDR3 in DNA: TGTGCCAGCACCAGGATTAACACTGAAGCTTTCTTT. Protein sequence: CASTRINTEAFF.

This clone was detected only a few times. This chain joins TRBV4-2 and TRBJ1-6; maybe TRBD1 (5 bases). The CDR3 runs to 15 residues. Trimming took off 1 base at V and 5 bases at J, with 9 bases between the two ends. Germline V gives CDR1 LGHNA, CDR2 YNFKEQ. The CDR3 nucleotides read TGTGCCAGCAGCCAAGGGACACCTCATAATTCACCCCTCCACTTT. Its translation: CASSQGTPHNSPLHF.

The chain couples TRBV18 to TRBJ2-5; D remains ambiguous. From germline, CDR1 is KGHSH and CDR2 LQKENI. This CDR3 contains 13 residues. Trimming cost V 5 bases and J 5 bases, with 12 bases left between them. The CDR3, as DNA: TGTGCCAGCTCAACCCCCCCAGTGGAGACCCAGTACTTC. This encodes CASSTPPVETQYF.

The rearrangement links TRBV6-5 to TRBJ2-7, with TRBD1 matching over 8 bases. Germline trimming cut 1 base from V and 5 bases from J; bases unmatched to any gene: 10. This CDR3 has 16 amino acids. Germline-derived CDR1 and CDR2 are MNHEY and SVGAGI. The CDR3 region is CASSYFWDRTAHEQYF. The CDR3 DNA follows: TGTGCCAGCAGTTACTTCTGGGACAGGACGGCCCACGAGCAGTACTTC.

The chain carries TRBV7-8 and TRBJ1-6; D is uncertain. This CDR3 spans 18 amino acids. V was cut by 2 bases and J by 2 bases, with 16 bases left in between. Germline-derived CDR1 and CDR2 are SGHVS and FQNEAQ. Here the CDR3 reads CASSLTSSGRAYNSPLHF. The CDR3 DNA reads as TGTGCCAGCAGCTTAACCTCAAGTGGGCGAGCCTATAATTCACCCCTCCACTTT.

The chain couples TRBV19 to TRBJ2-1; weak D call: TRBD2 (6 bases). V gave up 2 bases and J gave up 3 bases, with 11 bases separating them. This CDR3 has 15 residues. CDR1 and CDR2 from the germline V gene are LNHDA and SQIVND (reference sequence). CDR3 DNA: TGTGCCAGTAGTATAACCGGACTACTCTACAATGAGCAGTTCTTC. Translating gives CASSITGLLYNEQFF. Drawing the rest from reference TRBV19 and TRBJ2-1, the complete variable domain is DGGITQSPKYLFRKEGQNVTLSCEQNLNHDAMYWYRQDPGQGLRLIYYSQIVNDFQKGDIAEGYSVSREKKESFPLTVTSAQKNPTAFYLCASSITGLLYNEQFFGPGTRLTVL.

This clone was counted only a few times. The rearrangement joins TRBV27 to TRBJ1-2; the match to TRBD1 covers 7 bases. The J segment lost 7 bases and the V segment lost 6 bases, leaving 11 bases of the junction unmatched. The germline CDR1 and CDR2 sequences are MNHEY and SMNVEV (reference sequence). The CDR3 covers 14 residues. The CDR3 reads CASRTQGPRSGYTF. DNA for the CDR3: TGTGCCAGCAGGACACAGGGGCCCCGTTCTGGCTACACCTTC.

Only a few counts were recorded for this clone. V gene TRBV7-9 combines with J gene TRBJ2-1; 8 bases map to TRBD2. Trimming at V came to 4 bases and at J to 7 bases, leaving 6 bases not matched to a gene. CDR1 and CDR2 from the germline V gene are SEHNR and FQNEAQ (reference sequence). CDR3 length: 14 amino acids. The chain's CDR3 is CASSYLAGNNEQFF. DNA for the CDR3: TGTGCCAGCAGCTATTTAGCGGGGAATAATGAGCAGTTCTTC. Filled out from reference TRBV7-9 and TRBJ2-1, the complete variable domain reads DTGVSQNPRHKITKRGQNVTFRCDPISEHNRLYWYRQTLGQGPEFLTYFQNEAQLEKSRLLSDRFSAERPKGSFSTLEIQRTEQGDSAMYLCASSYLAGNNEQFFGPGTRLTVL.

In its sample, this clone was seen a few times. The V gene is TRBV28, the J gene TRBJ2-1, with 9 bases matching TRBD2. The V gene's germline CDR1 is MDHEN and CDR2 SYDVKM. Trimming took 6 bases from V and 8 from J; bases not matched to a gene: 8. The CDR3 covers 14 residues. The CDR3 sequence is CASSPSGDGHEQFF. The CDR3 DNA sequence: TGTGCCAGCAGCCCTAGCGGGGACGGCCATGAGCAGTTCTTC.

The rearrangement links TRBV11-1 to TRBJ1-1, with D maybe TRBD1 (5 bases). This CDR3 comprises 14 residues. V was clipped by 3 bases and J by 2 bases, with 10 bases between them. Germline V CDR1 and CDR2: SGHAT, FQDESV (reference sequence). The CDR3 DNA reads as TGTGCCAGCAGCTTCGGATGGGGCAACACTGAAGCTTTCTTT. Amino acids: CASSFGWGNTEAFF.

V gene TRBV7-9 combines with J gene TRBJ2-2; D not certain. V was cut by 5 bases and J by 3 bases, with 16 bases left in between. The CDR3 has 16 residues. The germline V gene encodes CDR1 SEHNR and CDR2 FQNEAQ (reference sequence). The chain's CDR3 is CASSPFGAPYTGELFF. For the CDR3, the DNA is TGTGCCAGCAGCCCCTTTGGAGCGCCCTACACCGGGGAGCTGTTTTTT.

The chain employs TRBV11-2 and TRBJ1-1, with a tentative D call TRBD1 (5 bases). Trimming cost V 5 bases and J 4 bases, with 14 bases left between them. Germline V gene sequence: CDR1 SGHAT, CDR2 FQNNGV. CDR3 size: 14 residues. DNA for the CDR3: TGTGCCAGCAGCCCTGTCGGGGGTGGCACTGAAGCTTTCTTT. Protein: CASSPVGGGTEAFF.

The rearrangement joins TRBV7-2 to TRBJ1-5; D perhaps matches TRBD1 (5 bases). CDR1 is SGHTA and CDR2 is FQGNSA in the germline V gene. The V end lost 2 bases, the J end lost 6 bases, and 14 bases lay between the germline ends. The length of the CDR3 is 15 residues. CDR3 loop: CASSLSAGQGQPQHF. The CDR3 DNA reads TGTGCCAGCAGCTTATCAGCGGGGCAGGGTCAGCCCCAGCATTTT.

The chain employs TRBV5-5 and TRBJ2-7; TRBD2 matches 9 bases. The CDR3 is 17 amino acids. CDR1 SGHKS and CDR2 YYEKEE come from the germline V gene (reference sequence). Trimming cost V 2 bases and J 8 bases; bases outside gene matches: 17. The CDR3 loop is CASSLVAGVHTTVKQYF. CDR3 in DNA: TGTGCCAGCAGCTTAGTAGCGGGAGTCCACACTACTGTTAAGCAGTACTTC.

V usage is TRBV5-1 and J usage is TRBJ1-2; 10 bases are a match to TRBD1. The CDR3 has 16 amino acids. The ends lost 1 base at V and 6 bases at J; junction bases unmatched: 9. Looked up from germline, CDR1 is SGHRS and CDR2 is YFSETQ. The CDR3 nucleotides are TGCGCCAGCAGCTTGACCATGACAGGGGGCGCGGATGGCTACACCTTC. This encodes CASSLTMTGGADGYTF.

The chain employs TRBV5-1 and TRBJ2-5; D possibly corresponds to TRBD1 (6 bases). V was pared by 0 bases and J by 5 bases, with 17 bases between. CDR3 length: 16 residues. Germline V gives CDR1 SGHRS, CDR2 YFSETQ. The CDR3 DNA reads as TGCGCCAGCAGCTTGGGTAATACAGGGTGGAAGGAGACCCAGTACTTC. Translation gives CASSLGNTGWKETQYF.

The rearrangement links TRBV18 to TRBJ1-2; 11 bases align to TRBD1. This CDR3 comprises 14 residues. Looked up from germline, CDR1 is KGHSH and CDR2 is LQKENI. V was pared by 4 bases and J by 4 bases, with 2 bases of the junction left unmatched. The CDR3 DNA reads TGTGCCAGCTCACGGGACAGGGGGAGCTATGGCTACACCTTC. This gives the protein CASSRDRGSYGYTF.

The chain is built from TRBV28 and TRBJ1-1, with no clear D. The CDR3 extends over 12 amino acids. Germline values: CDR1 MDHEN, CDR2 SYDVKM. V was shortened by 7 bases and J by 5 bases, with 11 bases between the two germline ends. CDR3 sequence (DNA): TGTGCCAGCATTAGAGGTGGAACTGAAGCTTTCTTT. Protein: CASIRGGTEAFF.

The chain has TRBV5-1 and TRBJ1-5; D is unresolved. CDR1 and CDR2 (germline): SGHRS, YFSETQ. V lost 4 bases, J lost 0 bases, and 5 bases lay in between. CDR3 size: 13 residues. Here the CDR3 reads CASSLDSNQPQHF. The CDR3 nucleotides are TGCGCCAGCAGCCTAGATAGCAATCAGCCCCAGCATTTT. The whole variable domain, remainder taken from reference TRBV5-1 and TRBJ1-5, is KAGVTQTPRYLIKTRGQQVTLSCSPISGHRSVSWYQQTPGQGLQFLFEYFSETQRNKGNFPGRFSGRQFSNSRSEMNVSTLELGDSALYLCASSLDSNQPQHFGDGTRLSIL.

This clone was observed once. The J gene is TRBJ2-7, the V gene TRBV5-4, with 9 bases identical to TRBD1. The CDR3 has 13 residues. The germline V gene encodes CDR1 SGHNT and CDR2 YYREEE (reference sequence). V trimming: 3 bases; J trimming: 7 bases; junction bases outside the gene matches: 5. The CDR3 loop reads CASSWMTGGEQYF. In DNA form, the CDR3 reads TGTGCCAGCAGCTGGATGACAGGGGGAGAGCAGTACTTC.

J is TRBJ1-3 and V is TRBV19; 10 nucleotides agree with TRBD1. CDR1 LNHDA and CDR2 SQIVND come from the germline V gene (reference sequence). This CDR3 spans 16 amino acids. Losses at the gene ends were 5 bases for V and 2 bases for J; bases not matched to a gene: 6. As DNA, the CDR3 is TGTGCCAGTAGTTCCCGACAGGGGGCCGCTGGAAACACCATATATTTT. Encoded protein: CASSSRQGAAGNTIYF.

The rearrangement links TRBV4-2 to TRBJ1-1; 10 bases agree with TRBD1. The trim removed 1 base at V and 8 bases at J, leaving 13 bases unmatched. Germline V gene sequence: CDR1 LGHNA, CDR2 YNFKEQ. The CDR3 loop spans 17 amino acids. This CDR3 is CASSQGKTGGASPEAFF. CDR3 nucleotide sequence: TGTGCCAGCAGCCAAGGAAAGACAGGGGGCGCTTCTCCCGAAGCTTTCTTT.

The chain couples TRBV5-4 to TRBJ2-1; 16 positions match TRBD2. This CDR3 region has 17 residues. Germline CDR1 and CDR2: SGHNT and YYREEE (reference sequence). V was clipped by 4 bases and J by 10 bases; unmatched bases: 11. The CDR3 spells CASSLGTSGGAVAEQFF. For the CDR3, the DNA is TGTGCCAGCAGCCTAGGGACTAGCGGGGGGGCTGTCGCCGAGCAGTTCTTC.